Each of the 9 T cell receptor beta chains below was sequenced from the same sample in a study of early T cells in non-severe SARS-CoV-2 infection. TCRdb re-called the 5' RACE reads through MiXCR, storing one row per CDR3 protein. The table records more than 85,000 distinct CDR3 sequences, 16% of them present only once. The sample here was whole blood, taken at baseline. Receptors originate from an adult who was a healthcare worker with PCR-confirmed SARS-CoV-2 infection or an uninfected control (not recorded which).

The table lists this clonotype with a few counts. The chain has TRBV15 and TRBJ2-6; D remains unclear. Germline V lookup: CDR1 LNHNV, CDR2 YYDKDF (reference sequence). The CDR3 has 18 residues. V was trimmed by 3 bases and J by 2 bases, leaving 17 bases between them. In DNA, the CDR3 is TGTGCCACCAGCAGTTCCCTATCTACGGGCCCTGGGGCCAACGTCCTGACTTTC. Encoded protein: CATSSSLSTGPGANVLTF.

The V gene is TRBV10-3, the J gene TRBJ2-2; TRBD1 agrees at 8 bases. This CDR3 contains 14 residues. J was trimmed by 5 bases and V by 10 bases; bases with no gene match: 9. Germline CDR1 ENHRY, CDR2 SYGVKD. CDR3 sequence reads: CATNGQGQTGELFF. CDR3 nucleotides: TGTGCCACCAATGGACAGGGACAGACCGGGGAGCTGTTTTTT.

This clonotype has a count of ten or more. This chain uses TRBV6-2 or TRBV6-3 with TRBJ2-7; 14 nucleotides agree with TRBD2. This CDR3 has 16 residues. Germline-derived CDR1 and CDR2 are MNHEY and SVGEGT. The junction had 10 bases not matched to a gene; V was cut back by 6 bases and J by 6 bases. CDR3 residues: CASRSGLAGAHREQYF. CDR3 DNA: TGTGCCAGCAGATCGGGACTAGCGGGAGCCCATCGCGAGCAGTACTTC.

This clonotype was counted between two and nine times. The chain carries TRBV30 and TRBJ2-1; 8 bases are shared with TRBD1. After removal of 2 bases from V and 13 bases from J, the junction contained 13 bases not matched to a gene. The germline gives CDR1 GTSNPN, CDR2 SVGIG (reference sequence). This CDR3 has 14 amino acids. The CDR3 coding sequence is TGTGCCTGGAGTAGGTCGACTCAGGGGGCTAACCAGTTCTTC. Amino acid sequence: CAWSRSTQGANQFF.

The V and J genes are TRBV6-6 and TRBJ2-2; the D gene is possibly TRBD2 (7 bases). The V gene lost 6 bases and the J gene lost 2 bases, with 16 bases spanning the gap. CDR1 MNHNY and CDR2 SVGAGI come from the germline V gene (reference sequence). The CDR3 is 16 residues long. CDR3 region: CASRPAGQANTGELFF. In nucleotides, the CDR3 is TGTGCCAGCAGGCCAGCGGGACAAGCTAACACCGGGGAGCTGTTTTTT.

The chain combines TRBV28 with TRBJ2-7; no clear D. The CDR3 totals 15 residues. V was trimmed by 2 bases and J by 0 bases, leaving 11 bases between them. Germline values: CDR1 MDHEN, CDR2 SYDVKM. CDR3 region: CASSLGDGYSYEQYF. The CDR3 coding sequence is TGTGCCAGCAGTTTAGGTGACGGTTACTCCTACGAGCAGTACTTC.

This clonotype was counted between two and nine times. This rearrangement joins TRBV29-1 to TRBJ2-7; tentatively, D is TRBD1 (6 bases). Trimming left V 7 bases short and J 1 base short, with 11 bases between. This CDR3 region has 12 residues. The V gene's germline CDR1 is SQVTM and CDR2 ANQGSEA. CDR3 sequence reads: CSAATGSYEQYF. CDR3 DNA: TGCAGCGCTGCTACAGGGTCCTACGAGCAGTACTTC.

The table lists this clonotype with many counts. The chain joins TRBV11-2 to TRBJ2-7; D not resolved. The CDR3 is 12 amino acids. Germline V CDR1 and CDR2: SGHAT, FQNNGV. V was cut by 0 bases and J by 3 bases, with 3 bases left in between. CDR3 amino acids: CASSLEGYEQYF. The CDR3, as DNA: TGTGCCAGCAGCTTAGAGGGCTACGAGCAGTACTTC. The whole variable domain, remainder taken from reference TRBV11-2 and TRBJ2-7, is EAGVAQSPRYKIIEKRQSVAFWCNPISGHATLYWYQQILGQGPKLLIQFQNNGVVDDSQLPKDRFSAERLKGVDSTLKIQPAKLEDSAVYLCASSLEGYEQYFGPGTRLTVT.

This clonotype was recorded many times. The chain carries TRBV7-9 and TRBJ2-1; 15 bases align to TRBD2. V lost 5 bases to trimming and J lost 2 bases; unmatched junction nucleotides: 4. The CDR3 runs 17 residues. Germline assignment: CDR1 SEHNR and CDR2 FQNEAQ (reference sequence). Here the CDR3 reads CASSSGLAGGAYNEQFF. CDR3 bases: TGTGCCAGCAGCAGCGGACTAGCGGGAGGGGCCTACAATGAGCAGTTCTTC.